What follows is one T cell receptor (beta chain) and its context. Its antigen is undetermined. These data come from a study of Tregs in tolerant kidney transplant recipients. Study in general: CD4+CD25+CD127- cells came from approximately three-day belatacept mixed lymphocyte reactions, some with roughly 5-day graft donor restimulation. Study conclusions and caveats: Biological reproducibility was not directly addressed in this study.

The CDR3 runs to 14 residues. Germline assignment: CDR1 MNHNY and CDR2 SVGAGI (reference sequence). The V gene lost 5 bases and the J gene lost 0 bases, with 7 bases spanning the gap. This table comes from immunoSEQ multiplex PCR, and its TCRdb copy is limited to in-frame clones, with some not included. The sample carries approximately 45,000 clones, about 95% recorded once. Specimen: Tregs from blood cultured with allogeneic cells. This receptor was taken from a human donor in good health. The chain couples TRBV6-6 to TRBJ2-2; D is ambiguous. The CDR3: CASSRAPNTGELFF. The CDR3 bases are TGTGCCAGCAGTCGAGCCCCGAACACCGGGGAGCTGTTTTTT.